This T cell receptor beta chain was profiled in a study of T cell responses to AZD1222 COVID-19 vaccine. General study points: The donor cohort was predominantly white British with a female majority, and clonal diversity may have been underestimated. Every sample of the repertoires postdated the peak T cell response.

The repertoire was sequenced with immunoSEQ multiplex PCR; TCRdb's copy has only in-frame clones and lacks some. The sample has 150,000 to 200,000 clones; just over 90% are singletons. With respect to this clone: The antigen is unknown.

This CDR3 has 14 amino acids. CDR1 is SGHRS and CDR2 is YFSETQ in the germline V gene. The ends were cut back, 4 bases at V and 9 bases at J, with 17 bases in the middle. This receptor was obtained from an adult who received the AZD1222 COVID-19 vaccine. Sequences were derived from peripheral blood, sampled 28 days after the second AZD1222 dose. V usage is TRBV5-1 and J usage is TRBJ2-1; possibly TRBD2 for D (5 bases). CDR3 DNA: TGCGCCAGCAGCCCGCCCGACGGAGGCGGTGAGCAGTTCTTC. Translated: CASSPPDGGGEQFF.